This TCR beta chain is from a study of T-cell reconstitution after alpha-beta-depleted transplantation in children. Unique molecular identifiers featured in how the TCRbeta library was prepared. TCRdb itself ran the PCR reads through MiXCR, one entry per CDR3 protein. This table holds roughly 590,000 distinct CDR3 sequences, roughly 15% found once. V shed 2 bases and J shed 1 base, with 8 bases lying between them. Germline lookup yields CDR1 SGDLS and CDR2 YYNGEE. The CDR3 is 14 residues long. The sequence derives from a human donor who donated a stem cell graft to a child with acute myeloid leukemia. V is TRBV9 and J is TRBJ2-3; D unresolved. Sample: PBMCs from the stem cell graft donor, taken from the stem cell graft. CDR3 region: CASSVRLGTDTQYF. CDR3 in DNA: TGTGCCAGCAGCGTTCGGCTAGGCACAGATACGCAGTATTTT.